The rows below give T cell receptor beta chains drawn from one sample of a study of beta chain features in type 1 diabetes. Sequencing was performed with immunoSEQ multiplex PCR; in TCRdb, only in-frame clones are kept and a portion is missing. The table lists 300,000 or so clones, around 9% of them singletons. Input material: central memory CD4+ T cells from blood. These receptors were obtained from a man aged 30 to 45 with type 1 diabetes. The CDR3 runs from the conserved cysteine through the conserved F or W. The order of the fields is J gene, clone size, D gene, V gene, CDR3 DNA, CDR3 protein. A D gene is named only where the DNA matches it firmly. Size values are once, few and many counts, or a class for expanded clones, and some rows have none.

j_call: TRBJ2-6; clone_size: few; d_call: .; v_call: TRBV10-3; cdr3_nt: TGTGCCATCAGTGAGTCCGAGGCTGACTCTGGGGCCAACGTCCTGACTTTC; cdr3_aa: CAISESEADSGANVLTF
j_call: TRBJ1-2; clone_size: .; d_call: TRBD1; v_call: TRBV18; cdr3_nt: TGTGCCAGCTCAACTAAAGACAGGGCGCCTAACTATGGCTACACCTTC; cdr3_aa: CASSTKDRAPNYGYTF
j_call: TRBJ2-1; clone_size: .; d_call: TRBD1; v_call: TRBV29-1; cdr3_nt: TGCAGCGTCGGGACAGTTTCTTACAATGAGCAGTTCTTC; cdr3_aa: CSVGTVSYNEQFF
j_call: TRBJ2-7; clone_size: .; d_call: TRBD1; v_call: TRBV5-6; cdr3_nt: TGTGCCAGCAGCTTCGACGGGACAGTAGCCTACGAGCAGTACTTC; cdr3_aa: CASSFDGTVAYEQYF
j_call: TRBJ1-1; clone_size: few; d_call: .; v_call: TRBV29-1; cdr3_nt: TGCAGCGTTGAGGGGGTCACTGAAGCTTTCTTT; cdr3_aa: CSVEGVTEAFF
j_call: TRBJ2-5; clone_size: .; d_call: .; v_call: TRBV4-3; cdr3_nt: TGCGCCAGCAGCCAAGATTTCAGGCAGGGAAGACGAGAGACCCAGTACTTC; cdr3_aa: CASSQDFRQGRRETQYF
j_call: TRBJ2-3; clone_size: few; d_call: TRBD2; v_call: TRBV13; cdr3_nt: TGTGCCAGCAGCTCCGGACTAGCGGGGGGTGTAACGCAGTATTTT; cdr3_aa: CASSSGLAGGVTQYF
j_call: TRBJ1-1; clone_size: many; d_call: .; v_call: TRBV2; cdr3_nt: TGTGCCAGCAGGGCCGACGGGGCGAACACTGAAGCTTTCTTT; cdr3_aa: CASRADGANTEAFF
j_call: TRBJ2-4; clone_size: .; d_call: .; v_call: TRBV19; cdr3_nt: TGTGCCAGTAGTATTTGGCGAGGGGATACGCAAAACATTCAGTACTTC; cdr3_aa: CASSIWRGDTQNIQYF
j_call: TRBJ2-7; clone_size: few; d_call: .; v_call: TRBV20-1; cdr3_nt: TGCAGTGCCCTGGATTACTACGAGCAGTACTTC; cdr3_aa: CSALDYYEQYF
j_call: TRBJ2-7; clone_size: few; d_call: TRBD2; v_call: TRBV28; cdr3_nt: TGTGCCAGCACCTCACCCGGGACGGGAGGTTACGAGCAGTACTTC; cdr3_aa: CASTSPGTGGYEQYF
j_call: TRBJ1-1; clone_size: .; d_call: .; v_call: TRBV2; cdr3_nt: TGTGCCAGCAGTGGGACATCCTTCCTTGAAGCTTTCTTT; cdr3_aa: CASSGTSFLEAFF
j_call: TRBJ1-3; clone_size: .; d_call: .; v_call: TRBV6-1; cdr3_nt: TGTGCCATCAGGACCACGGACTCTGGAAACACCATATATTTT; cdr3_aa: CAIRTTDSGNTIYF
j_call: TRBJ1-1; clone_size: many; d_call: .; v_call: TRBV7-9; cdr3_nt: TGTGCCAGCAGTTTCCACCCCGGGGGGGCATGGACTGAAGCTTTCTTT; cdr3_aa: CASSFHPGGAWTEAFF
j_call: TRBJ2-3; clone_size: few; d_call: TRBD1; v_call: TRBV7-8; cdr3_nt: TGTGCCAGCAGCTTGAAGGGGGGACAGGGCACAGATACGCAGTATTTT; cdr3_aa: CASSLKGGQGTDTQYF
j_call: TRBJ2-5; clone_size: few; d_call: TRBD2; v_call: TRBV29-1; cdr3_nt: TGCAGCGTAAAGATAGCGGGGGGGCTAGAGACCCAGTACTTC; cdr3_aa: CSVKIAGGLETQYF
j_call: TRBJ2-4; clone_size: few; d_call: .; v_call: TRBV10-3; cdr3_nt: TGTGCCATCACCGACAGTGCCAAAAACATTCAGTACTTC; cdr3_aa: CAITDSAKNIQYF
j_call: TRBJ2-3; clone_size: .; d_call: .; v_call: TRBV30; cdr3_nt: TGTGCCTGGAGTGAGGGCTACATAAGCACAGATACGCAGTATTTT; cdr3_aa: CAWSEGYISTDTQYF
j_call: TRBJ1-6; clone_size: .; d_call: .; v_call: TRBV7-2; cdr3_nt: TGTGCCAGCAGCTTAGCTGACATCGTTAATTCACCCCTCCACTTT; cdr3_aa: CASSLADIVNSPLHF
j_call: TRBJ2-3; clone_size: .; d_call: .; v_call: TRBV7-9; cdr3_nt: TGTGCCAGCAGCTCGCAGCCAGCCCCCGATACGCAGTATTTT; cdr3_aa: CASSSQPAPDTQYF
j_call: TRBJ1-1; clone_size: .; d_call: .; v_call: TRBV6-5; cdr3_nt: TGTGCCAGCAGTCGTGGGGGATCAACGAAGACTGAAGCTTTCTTT; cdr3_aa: CASSRGGSTKTEAFF
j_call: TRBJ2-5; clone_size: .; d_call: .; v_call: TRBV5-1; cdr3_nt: TGCGCCAGCAGCAAAGGACAGGGCGGGAGAGAGACCCAGTACTTC; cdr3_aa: CASSKGQGGRETQYF
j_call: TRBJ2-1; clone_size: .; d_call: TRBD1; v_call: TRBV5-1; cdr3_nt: TGCGCCAGCAGCCCTGGGACAGGGGGGGATGAGCAGTTCTTC; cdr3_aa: CASSPGTGGDEQFF
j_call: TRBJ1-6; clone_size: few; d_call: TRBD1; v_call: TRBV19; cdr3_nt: TGTGCCAGTAGTATAGGACAGGGGGCCGGTAAAAATTCACCCCTCCACTTT; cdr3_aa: CASSIGQGAGKNSPLHF
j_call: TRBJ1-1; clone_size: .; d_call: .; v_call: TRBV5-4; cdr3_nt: TGTGCCAGCGGGCCCTTGGGGACTGAAGCTTTCTTT; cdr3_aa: CASGPLGTEAFF
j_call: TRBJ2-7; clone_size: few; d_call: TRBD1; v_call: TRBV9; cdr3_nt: TGTGCCAGCAGCGAACAGGGGTCCTCCGAGCAGTACTTC; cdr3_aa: CASSEQGSSEQYF
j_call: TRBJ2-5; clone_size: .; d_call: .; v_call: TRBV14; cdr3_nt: TGTGCCAGCAGCCAAGGAAGAACAGCTCAAGAGACCCAGTACTTC; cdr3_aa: CASSQGRTAQETQYF
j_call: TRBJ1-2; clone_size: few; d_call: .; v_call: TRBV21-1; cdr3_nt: TGTGCCAGCAGCAAAATGGGGCAGGGGCTCTATGGCTACACCTTC; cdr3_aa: CASSKMGQGLYGYTF
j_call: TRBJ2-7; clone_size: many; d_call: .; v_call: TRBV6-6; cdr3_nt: TGTGCCAGCAGTTACCCCACCCTCTACGAGCAGTACTTC; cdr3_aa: CASSYPTLYEQYF
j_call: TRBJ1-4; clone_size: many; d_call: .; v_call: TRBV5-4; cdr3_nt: TGTGCCAGCAGCTCGAGCGTTAATGAAAAACTGTTTTTT; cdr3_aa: CASSSSVNEKLFF
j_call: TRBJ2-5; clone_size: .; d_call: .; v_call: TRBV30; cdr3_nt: TGTGCCTGGAGTGTCCGTGAGACCCAGTACTTC; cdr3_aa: CAWSVRETQYF
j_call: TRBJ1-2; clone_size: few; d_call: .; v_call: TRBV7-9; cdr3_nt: TGTGCCAGCAGCCCTACCTATGGCTACACCTTC; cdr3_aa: CASSPTYGYTF
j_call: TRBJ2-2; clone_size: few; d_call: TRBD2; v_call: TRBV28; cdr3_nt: TGTGCCAGCAGCCGACTAGCGGGGGGTAGCTCCGGGGAGCTGTTTTTT; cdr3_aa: CASSRLAGGSSGELFF
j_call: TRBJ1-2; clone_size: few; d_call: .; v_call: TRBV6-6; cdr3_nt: TGTGCCAGCGCTATCTCAGTACAGGGTAGGGATGGCTACACCTTC; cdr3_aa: CASAISVQGRDGYTF
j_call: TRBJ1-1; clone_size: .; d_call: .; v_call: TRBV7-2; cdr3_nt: TGTGCCAGCAGCTTGCGCCCGGACACTGAAGCTTTCTTT; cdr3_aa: CASSLRPDTEAFF
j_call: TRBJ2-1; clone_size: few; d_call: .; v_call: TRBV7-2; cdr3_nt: TGTGCCAGCAGCGAGAACCGACAGCGGTCCTACAATGAGCAGTTCTTC; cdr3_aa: CASSENRQRSYNEQFF
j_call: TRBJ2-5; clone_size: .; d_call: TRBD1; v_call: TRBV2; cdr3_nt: TGTGCCAGCAGTTCCGGACAGGGGGAGACCCAGTACTTC; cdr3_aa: CASSSGQGETQYF
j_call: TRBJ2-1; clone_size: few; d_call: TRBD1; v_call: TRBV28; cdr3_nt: TGTGCCACCTGGGGACAGCCTAGAAATGAGCAGTTCTTC; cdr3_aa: CATWGQPRNEQFF
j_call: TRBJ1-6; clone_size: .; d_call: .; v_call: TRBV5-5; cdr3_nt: TGTGCCAGCAACAGGTATAATTCACCCCTCCACTTT; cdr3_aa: CASNRYNSPLHF
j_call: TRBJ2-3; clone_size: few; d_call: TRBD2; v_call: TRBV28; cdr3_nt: TGTGCCAGCAGTACGGCTAGCGGGGGCCGAGAACAGGATACGCAGTATTTT; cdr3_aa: CASSTASGGREQDTQYF
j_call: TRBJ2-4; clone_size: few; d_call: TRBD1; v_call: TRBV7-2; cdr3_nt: TGTGCCAGCAGCTTGCCTGACAGGGGCTTGAGAAACATTCAGTACTTC; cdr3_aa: CASSLPDRGLRNIQYF
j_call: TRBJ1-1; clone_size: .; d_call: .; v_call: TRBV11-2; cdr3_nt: TGTGCCAGCAGCTTAGATTTAAGACGGGCGGACACTGAAGCTTTCTTT; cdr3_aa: CASSLDLRRADTEAFF